The T cell receptor beta chain described here comes from a study of cytomegalovirus exposure and HLA in healthy donors. About the research overall: HLA-typed donors were the source of about 90 million unique TCRs held in an early data release.

Trimming removed 1 base from V and 5 bases from J, with 14 bases in between. Germline lookup yields CDR1 MGHRA and CDR2 YSYEKL. The CDR3 has 15 residues. Study-wide points: When presence/absence was analysed, sequencing depth was taken to be roughly uniform across donors.

About this clone: Its matching antigen is unknown.

PCR used 60 Vbeta primers and 13 Jbeta primers. The assay was immunoSEQ multiplex PCR, and TCRdb's table has in-frame clones only and misses some. The sample has about 97,000 clones, 73% seen once; the top ten hold over 3%. The receptor was isolated from a man between 40 and 49 years old in good health and CMV-seronegative. The sample comprised PBMCs. The gene calls are TRBV4-1 and TRBJ1-2; D perhaps matches TRBD1 (5 bases). The CDR3 sequence is CASSQGGTSRYGYTF. The CDR3, as DNA: TGCGCCAGCAGCCAAGGGGGCACGTCCAGGTATGGCTACACCTTC.